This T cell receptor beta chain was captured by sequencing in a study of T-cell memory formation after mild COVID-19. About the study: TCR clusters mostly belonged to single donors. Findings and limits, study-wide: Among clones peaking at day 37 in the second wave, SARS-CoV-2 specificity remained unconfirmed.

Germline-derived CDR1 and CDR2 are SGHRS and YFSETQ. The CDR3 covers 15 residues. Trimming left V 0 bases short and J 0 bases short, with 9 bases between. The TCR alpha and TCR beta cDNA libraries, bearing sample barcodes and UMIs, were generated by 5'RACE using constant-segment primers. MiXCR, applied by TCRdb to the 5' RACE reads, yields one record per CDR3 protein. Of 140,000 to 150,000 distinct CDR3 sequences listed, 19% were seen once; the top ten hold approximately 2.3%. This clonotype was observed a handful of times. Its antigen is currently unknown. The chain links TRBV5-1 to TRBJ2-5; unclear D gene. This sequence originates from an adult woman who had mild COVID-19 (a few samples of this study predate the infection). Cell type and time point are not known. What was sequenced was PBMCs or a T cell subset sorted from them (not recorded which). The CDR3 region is CASSLATGDQETQYF. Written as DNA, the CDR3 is TGCGCCAGCAGCTTGGCCACCGGAGACCAAGAGACCCAGTACTTC.